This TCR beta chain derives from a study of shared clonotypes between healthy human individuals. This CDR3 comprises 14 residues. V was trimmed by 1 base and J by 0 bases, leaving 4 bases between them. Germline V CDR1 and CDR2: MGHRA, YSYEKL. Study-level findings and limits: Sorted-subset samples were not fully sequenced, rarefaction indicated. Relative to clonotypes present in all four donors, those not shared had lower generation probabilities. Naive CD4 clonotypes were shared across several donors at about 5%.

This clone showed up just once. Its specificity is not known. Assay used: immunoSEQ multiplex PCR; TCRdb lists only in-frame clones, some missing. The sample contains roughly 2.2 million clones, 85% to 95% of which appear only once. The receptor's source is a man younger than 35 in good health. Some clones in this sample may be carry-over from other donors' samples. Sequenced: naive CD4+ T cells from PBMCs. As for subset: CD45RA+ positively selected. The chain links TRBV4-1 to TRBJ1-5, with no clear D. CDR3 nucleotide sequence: TGCGCCAGCAGCCAAGGGAGTAGCAATCAGCCCCAGCATTTT. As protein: CASSQGSSNQPQHF.